A selection of T cell receptor beta chains follows, all from one sample in a study of response to subunit inactivated influenza vaccine. TCRdb reprocessed the RT-PCR reads via MiXCR and lists one record per CDR3 protein. The repertoire includes about 650,000 distinct CDR3 sequences, 15% to 18% of them detected once, and roughly 10% sits in the top ten. The material was PBMCs from blood, obtained about 13 days after vaccination. These receptors all come from a man aged 50 to 60 who received an inactivated influenza vaccine. CDR3s include the opening cysteine and the closing phenylalanine or tryptophan. D genes are given only for firm matches. The size field is filled for only some rows; it gives once, few, many or a size class.

d_call: TRBD2; clone_size: many; j_call: TRBJ2-7; v_call: TRBV5-1; cdr3_nt: TGCGCCAGCAGCTTGTACCTTAGCGGGAGCTCCTACGAGCAGTACTTC; cdr3_aa: CASSLYLSGSSYEQYF
d_call: TRBD2; clone_size: .; j_call: TRBJ2-5; v_call: TRBV29-1; cdr3_nt: TGCAGCGTTGAAGACTCTCCAGCGGGAGTTTGGACGTGGGAGACCCAGTACTTC; cdr3_aa: CSVEDSPAGVWTWETQYF
d_call: .; clone_size: .; j_call: TRBJ2-3; v_call: TRBV24-1; cdr3_nt: TGTGCCACCAGTGATTTTGACGGAACAGATACGCAGTATTTT; cdr3_aa: CATSDFDGTDTQYF
d_call: .; clone_size: few; j_call: TRBJ2-7; v_call: TRBV5-5; cdr3_nt: TGTGCCAGCAGACGCGCGCTTGAAACAGTTGCCTACGAGCAGTACTTC; cdr3_aa: CASRRALETVAYEQYF
d_call: .; clone_size: few; j_call: TRBJ2-3; v_call: TRBV20-1; cdr3_nt: TGCAGTGCTGAGAGCGGAGAAGGGGCAGATACGCAGTATTTT; cdr3_aa: CSAESGEGADTQYF
d_call: .; clone_size: few; j_call: TRBJ2-5; v_call: TRBV4-2; cdr3_nt: TGTGCCAGCAGCCAAGAAGTGACCCAGACCCAGTACTTC; cdr3_aa: CASSQEVTQTQYF
d_call: .; clone_size: .; j_call: TRBJ2-7; v_call: TRBV20-1; cdr3_nt: TGCAGTGCTAGAGATCTCAATGGAGCCTACGAGCAGTACTTC; cdr3_aa: CSARDLNGAYEQYF
d_call: .; clone_size: few; j_call: TRBJ1-1; v_call: TRBV6-6; cdr3_nt: TGTGCCAGCAGTTATAGGCTGAGCACTGAAGCTTTCTTT; cdr3_aa: CASSYRLSTEAFF
d_call: TRBD2; clone_size: .; j_call: TRBJ2-2; v_call: TRBV7-2; cdr3_nt: TGTGCCAGCAGCTTAGGCGCGGGAGGTACATCGAACGCCGGGGAGCTGTTTTTT; cdr3_aa: CASSLGAGGTSNAGELFF
d_call: .; clone_size: few; j_call: TRBJ2-7; v_call: TRBV15; cdr3_nt: TGTGCCACCAGCAGAGATTTGGGGGGACTCTACGAGCAGTACTTC; cdr3_aa: CATSRDLGGLYEQYF
d_call: TRBD1; clone_size: .; j_call: TRBJ2-2; v_call: TRBV7-2; cdr3_nt: TGTGCCAGCAGCTCGTCCGGGACAGCTAACACCGGGGAGCTGTTTTTT; cdr3_aa: CASSSSGTANTGELFF
d_call: .; clone_size: .; j_call: TRBJ2-3; v_call: TRBV19; cdr3_nt: TGTGCCAGTAGTATTTCGGACGGACTTCTGGGCACAGATACGCAGTATTTT; cdr3_aa: CASSISDGLLGTDTQYF
d_call: .; clone_size: .; j_call: TRBJ2-1; v_call: TRBV25-1; cdr3_nt: TGTGCCAGCAGTGTAACCTACAATGAGCAGTTCTTC; cdr3_aa: CASSVTYNEQFF
d_call: TRBD1; clone_size: few; j_call: TRBJ2-3; v_call: TRBV5-1; cdr3_nt: TGCGCCAGCAGCCCCCCAGGGGGATACACAGATACGCAGTATTTT; cdr3_aa: CASSPPGGYTDTQYF
d_call: TRBD1; clone_size: .; j_call: TRBJ1-2; v_call: TRBV5-1; cdr3_nt: TGCGCCAGCAGCCCTACGATTACAGGGGTGGAGGGCTACACCTTC; cdr3_aa: CASSPTITGVEGYTF
d_call: TRBD2; clone_size: .; j_call: TRBJ2-7; v_call: TRBV12-3/TRBV12-4; cdr3_nt: TGTGCCAGCAGCCGCAGCGGGAGGTTCGACGAGCAGTACTTC; cdr3_aa: CASSRSGRFDEQYF
d_call: .; clone_size: many; j_call: TRBJ2-7; v_call: TRBV6-5; cdr3_nt: TGTGCCAGCAGTTACTCGCTCCAGGCAGGTACTGGCGAGCAGTACTTC; cdr3_aa: CASSYSLQAGTGEQYF
d_call: .; clone_size: few; j_call: TRBJ2-1; v_call: TRBV30; cdr3_nt: TGTGCCTGGAGTGTCAGGGGAGGGGATGAGCAGTTCTTC; cdr3_aa: CAWSVRGGDEQFF
d_call: .; clone_size: few; j_call: TRBJ2-3; v_call: TRBV30; cdr3_nt: TGTGCCTGGAGTGTAATAACACCTAGCACAGATACGCAGTATTTT; cdr3_aa: CAWSVITPSTDTQYF
d_call: .; clone_size: .; j_call: TRBJ2-5; v_call: TRBV2; cdr3_nt: TGTGCCAGCACTCCGACAGGACTTGGGGAGACCCAGTACTTC; cdr3_aa: CASTPTGLGETQYF
d_call: .; clone_size: .; j_call: TRBJ2-1; v_call: TRBV10-3; cdr3_nt: TGTGCCATCAGAATTGGTCTCGGGACTTACAATGAGCAGTTCTTC; cdr3_aa: CAIRIGLGTYNEQFF
d_call: .; clone_size: few; j_call: TRBJ2-5; v_call: TRBV3-1; cdr3_nt: TGTGCCAGCAGCCAAGATGAGGGAGCGGAAGAGACCCAGTACTTC; cdr3_aa: CASSQDEGAEETQYF
d_call: .; clone_size: .; j_call: TRBJ2-5; v_call: TRBV10-3; cdr3_nt: TGTGCCATCAGAGAACCCAGGGTTGGGGAGACCCAGTACTTC; cdr3_aa: CAIREPRVGETQYF
d_call: .; clone_size: .; j_call: TRBJ1-6; v_call: TRBV20-1; cdr3_nt: TGCAGTGCTAGGGTACTGGGGCAGGGCGGGCCCCTCCACTTT; cdr3_aa: CSARVLGQGGPLHF
d_call: .; clone_size: few; j_call: TRBJ2-3; v_call: TRBV20-1; cdr3_nt: TGCAGTGCTAGAGATACGAGCGGCACAGATACGCAGTATTTT; cdr3_aa: CSARDTSGTDTQYF
d_call: TRBD2; clone_size: .; j_call: TRBJ2-5; v_call: TRBV7-8; cdr3_nt: TGTGCCAGCAGCCCACCAACTTGGACTAGCGGGGGTCAAGAGACCCAGTACTTC; cdr3_aa: CASSPPTWTSGGQETQYF
d_call: .; clone_size: few; j_call: TRBJ2-2; v_call: TRBV9; cdr3_nt: TGTGCCAGCAGCGTAGTGGGGGACACCGGGGAGCTGTTTTTT; cdr3_aa: CASSVVGDTGELFF
d_call: .; clone_size: .; j_call: TRBJ1-5; v_call: TRBV27; cdr3_nt: TGTGCCAGCAGTTCCCAGCCGGTTGGCAATCAGCCCCAGCATTTT; cdr3_aa: CASSSQPVGNQPQHF
d_call: TRBD1; clone_size: .; j_call: TRBJ1-5; v_call: TRBV4-1; cdr3_nt: TGCGCCAGCAGCCAAGATATGGGACAGGGGACTGGGCAGCCCCAGCATTTT; cdr3_aa: CASSQDMGQGTGQPQHF